What follows is one T cell receptor (beta chain) and its context. Treatment noted: oral pan-JAK inhibitor, 5-10 mg twice daily. This entry is derived from a study of CD8+ T cells in alopecia areata. Extraction and reverse transcription of RNA yielded cDNA as the sequencing template. Profiled with immunoSEQ multiplex PCR; TCRdb holds only in-frame clones, not every one. The data show about 290,000 clones, 58% seen once. The CDR3 length is 12 residues. Germline lookup yields CDR1 SEHNR and CDR2 FQNEAQ (reference sequence). Trimming removed 5 bases from V and 5 bases from J, with 9 bases in between. V is TRBV7-9 and J is TRBJ1-2; no clear D gene. This receptor was taken from a human donor with alopecia areata. The specimen comprised CD4+ T cells sorted from blood, sampled at week 24, from a patient treated with tofacitinib. CDR3 sequence: CASSPTSYGYTF. CDR3 nucleotides: TGTGCCAGCAGCCCTACCTCTTATGGCTACACCTTC. The full variable domain, with the rest looked up from reference TRBV7-9 and TRBJ1-2, is DTGVSQNPRHKITKRGQNVTFRCDPISEHNRLYWYRQTLGQGPEFLTYFQNEAQLEKSRLLSDRFSAERPKGSFSTLEIQRTEQGDSAMYLCASSPTSYGYTFGSGTRLTVV.